The rows below give T cell receptor beta chains drawn from one sample of a study of T cells expressing NK-cell markers. Using the 5' RACE reads, TCRdb records one entry per CDR3 protein without DNA. This repertoire includes about half a million distinct CDR3 sequences. Sequenced sample: blood T cells: a sorted CD56 or NKG2C T cell subset, CD4+ or CD8+ T cells, or bulk PBMC T cells (not recorded which). All receptors come from a woman aged 45-59 years in good health. The CDR3 runs from the conserved cysteine through the conserved F or W.

TRBJ2-1 TRBV24-1 CATLRTGGTEQFF
TRBJ2-5 TRBV28 CASTLGQGVQETQYF
TRBJ2-1 TRBV12-3/TRBV12-4 CASTPQGSLPNEQFF
TRBJ1-2 TRBV27 CATLGQTNYGYTF
TRBJ1-6 TRBV25-1 CASAALYNSPLHF
TRBJ2-1 TRBV11-2 CASSPVLTARKGNEQFF
TRBJ1-2 TRBV6-1 CASGRGRGYGYTF
TRBJ2-2 TRBV27 CASSVLASGQVGNTGELFF
TRBJ2-2 TRBV5-1 CASTETASNTGELFF
TRBJ2-1 TRBV11-2 CASSPRGADENEQFF
TRBJ2-2 TRBV29-1 CSVGMRLAGPGELFF
TRBJ1-1 TRBV27 CASSPTSRYTEAFF
TRBJ2-5 TRBV6-5 CASSRNRGAQETQYF
TRBJ2-3 TRBV11-3 CASSSSRFTDTQYF
TRBJ2-1 TRBV6-5 CASSWGGQPYNEQFF
TRBJ2-3 TRBV12-5 CASGLVGRVYTDTQYF
TRBJ1-2 TRBV12-3/TRBV12-4 CASSLGSANYGYTF
TRBJ2-2 TRBV14 CASSQEALSNTGELFF
TRBJ2-1 TRBV29-1 CSVEGGLAGILSSYNEQFF
TRBJ1-5 TRBV19 CASSSPGQASGPQHF
TRBJ2-5 TRBV6-6 CASSYLGGSWPETQYF
TRBJ2-7 TRBV12-3/TRBV12-4 CASSFGRTYEQYF
TRBJ2-3 TRBV5-5 CASSTLAEGTQYF
TRBJ1-2 TRBV5-4 CASRTFTGDNYGYTF
TRBJ1-1 TRBV12-3/TRBV12-4 CASSLAGGRGTEAFF
TRBJ2-1 TRBV10-3 CAIRGLEEQFF
TRBJ1-1 TRBV5-1 CASSLDGMNTEAFF
TRBJ2-5 TRBV7-8 CASSLAGGGAETQYF
TRBJ2-5 TRBV19 CASTASGTQRTQYF
TRBJ1-6 TRBV20-1 CSAGTGYNSPLHF
TRBJ2-3 TRBV5-8 CASSLLRGQVPDTQYF
TRBJ2-3 TRBV29-1 CSVGRRLAYDTQYF
TRBJ2-3 TRBV10-3 CAISGQGRADTQYF